Listed below are T cell receptor beta chains from one sample, sequenced in a study of shared clonotypes between healthy human individuals. This table comes from immunoSEQ multiplex PCR, and its TCRdb copy is limited to in-frame clones, with some not included. This repertoire shows around 500,000 clones, approximately 84% found once; its top ten account for 12%. The material sequenced was PBMCs. These receptors came from a woman aged 40 to 50 in good health. Some clones in this sample may be carry-over from other donors' samples. The CDR3 runs from the conserved cysteine through the conserved F or W. The D gene is left open where the match is weak. Where a row states a size, it is once, few, many or the class of an expanded clone; other rows omit it.

>15|TRBD1|NA|TRBV6-1|TRBJ1-1
CASSKYGTGNTEAFF
TGTGCCAGCAGTAAATACGGGACAGGCAACACTGAAGCTTTCTTT
>12|NA|NA|TRBV7-2|TRBJ2-1
CASSTRGWEQFF
TGTGCCAGCAGCACCAGGGGATGGGAGCAGTTCTTC
>17|NA|NA|TRBV6-1|TRBJ1-5
CASSEIGSVRLSQPQHF
TGTGCCAGCAGTGAAATAGGGTCAGTCCGGCTGTCACAGCCCCAGCATTTT
>13|NA|NA|TRBV2|TRBJ1-5
CASSARAQQPQHF
TGTGCCAGCAGTGCCAGGGCGCAACAGCCCCAGCATTTT
>12|TRBD1|NA|TRBV28|TRBJ2-7
CASSSTGFEQYF
TGTGCCAGCAGTTCGACAGGGTTCGAGCAGTACTTC
>15|TRBD2|few|TRBV9|TRBJ2-7
CASSVDQAGGREQYF
TGTGCCAGCAGCGTAGATCAAGCGGGAGGACGAGAGCAGTACTTC
>18|NA|NA|TRBV7-2|TRBJ2-2
CASSFMSMSATNTGELFF
TGTGCCAGCAGCTTCATGTCCATGTCCGCGACGAACACCGGGGAGCTGTTTTTT
>17|NA|NA|TRBV5-1|TRBJ1-1
CASSLAPLDSIGTEAFF
TGCGCCAGCAGCTTGGCCCCCCTTGACAGTATTGGCACTGAAGCTTTCTTT
>13|NA|once|TRBV7-2|TRBJ1-1
CASSFQGLTEAFF
TGTGCCAGCAGCTTCCAGGGGTTGACTGAAGCTTTCTTT
>16|TRBD1|NA|TRBV9|TRBJ2-3
CASSSASGTGTNAQYF
TGTGCCAGCAGCTCCGCAAGTGGGACAGGGACGAATGCGCAGTATTTT
>16|TRBD1|NA|TRBV27|TRBJ2-7
CASRPQWTGGPYEQYF
TGTGCCAGCAGGCCGCAATGGACAGGGGGCCCCTACGAGCAGTACTTC
>14|NA|NA|TRBV6-1|TRBJ2-3
CASSGLGATDTQYF
TGTGCCAGCAGTGGTCTTGGGGCCACAGATACGCAGTATTTT
>14|NA|few|TRBV28|TRBJ1-1
CASSLSTEFTEAFF
TGTGCCAGCAGTTTATCGACGGAGTTTACCGAAGCTTTCTTT
>14|NA|NA|TRBV9|TRBJ2-7
CASSPRPRQDEQYF
TGTGCCAGCAGCCCTAGACCTAGGCAGGACGAGCAGTACTTC
>16|NA|NA|TRBV4-1|TRBJ2-6
CASSQDRGSGANVLTF
TGCGCCAGCAGCCAAGATCGCGGCTCTGGGGCCAACGTCCTGACTTTC
>16|NA|NA|TRBV30|TRBJ1-5
CAWSTTRVRGNQPQHF
TGTGCCTGGAGTACTACAAGGGTCCGGGGCAATCAGCCCCAGCATTTT
>12|NA|NA|TRBV6-6|TRBJ2-2
CASGLFTGELFF
TGTGCCAGCGGACTATTTACCGGGGAGCTGTTTTTT
>16|TRBD1|NA|TRBV7-9|TRBJ1-5
CASSPKDRAGNQPQHF
TGTGCCAGCAGCCCGAAAGACAGGGCTGGCAATCAGCCCCAGCATTTT
>13|NA|once|TRBV9|TRBJ2-3
CASSVAWTDTQYF
TGTGCCAGCAGCGTAGCTTGGACAGATACGCAGTATTTT
>16|TRBD1|NA|TRBV5-1|TRBJ1-2
CASTRDRGPVYYGYTF
TGCGCCAGCACACGGGACAGGGGACCGGTATACTATGGCTACACCTTC
>19|TRBD2|NA|TRBV28|TRBJ2-7
CASSLFGSRGTSGIHEQYF
TGTGCCAGCAGTTTATTTGGCAGTCGGGGGACTAGCGGGATCCACGAGCAGTACTTC
>15|NA|NA|TRBV5-1|TRBJ2-1
CASSPISNSYNEQFF
TGCGCCAGCAGCCCTATCTCCAACTCCTACAATGAGCAGTTCTTC
>13|NA|NA|TRBV10-3|TRBJ2-7
CAITTGRWNEQYF
TGTGCCATCACCACAGGGCGGTGGAACGAGCAGTACTTC
>15|NA|NA|TRBV5-1|TRBJ1-1
CASSLVASSNTEAFF
TGCGCCAGCAGCTTGGTGGCCAGCTCGAACACTGAAGCTTTCTTT
>14|NA|NA|TRBV7-3|TRBJ2-3
CASSAGLNTDTQYF
TGTGCCAGCAGCGCAGGACTTAACACAGATACGCAGTATTTT
>15|NA|NA|TRBV9|TRBJ1-1
CASSVEAAARTEAFF
TGTGCCAGCAGCGTAGAGGCAGCCGCCCGGACTGAAGCTTTCTTT
>15|TRBD2|NA|TRBV10-2|TRBJ2-2
CASLMRELGTGELFF
TGCGCCAGCCTGATGCGGGAGCTAGGTACCGGGGAGCTGTTTTTT
>15|NA|NA|TRBV6-5|TRBJ2-7
CASSYSLSGTDEQYF
TGTGCCAGCAGTTACTCGTTGTCGGGTACGGACGAGCAGTACTTC
>14|NA|NA|TRBV4-2|TRBJ2-3
CASSHGLDTDTQYF
TGTGCCAGCAGCCACGGACTTGATACAGATACGCAGTATTTT
>15|TRBD1|few|TRBV2|TRBJ2-7
CASSVMGQEPYEQYF
TGTGCCAGCAGTGTGATGGGACAGGAACCCTACGAGCAGTACTTC
>15|TRBD2|once|TRBV5-4|TRBJ2-7
CASSLGGRADYEQYF
TGTGCCAGCAGCTTGGGAGGGAGGGCCGACTACGAGCAGTACTTC
>15|NA|NA|TRBV11-2|TRBJ2-1
CASCWGHLSYNEQFF
TGTGCCAGCTGCTGGGGCCACCTCTCCTACAATGAGCAGTTCTTC
>14|NA|NA|TRBV28|TRBJ2-6
CAVQETSGASVLTF
TGTGCCGTACAGGAGACTTCTGGGGCCAGCGTCCTTACTTTC
>16|NA|NA|TRBV11-2|TRBJ2-3
CASSQRLWDDTDTQYF
TGTGCCAGCAGCCAGCGTTTATGGGACGACACAGATACGCAGTATTTT
>12|NA|NA|TRBV29-1|TRBJ2-1
CSVASSYNEQFF
TGCAGCGTAGCGTCTTCCTACAATGAGCAGTTCTTC
>10|NA|NA|TRBV29-1|TRBJ2-5
CSVEGETQYF
TGCAGCGTTGAAGGGGAGACCCAGTACTTC
>15|TRBD2|NA|TRBV10-1|TRBJ2-4
CASSEGLAGGGIQYF
TGCGCCAGCAGTGAGGGACTAGCGGGAGGTGGCATTCAGTACTTC
>16|TRBD1|NA|TRBV27|TRBJ1-5
CASSPGQGISNQPQHF
TGTGCCAGCAGCCCTGGACAGGGGATTAGCAATCAGCCCCAGCATTTT
>15|TRBD2|NA|TRBV27|TRBJ2-1
CASSSRTSGYNEQFF
TGTGCCAGCAGTTCCAGGACTAGCGGCTACAATGAGCAGTTCTTC
>14|NA|NA|TRBV28|TRBJ1-5
CASSFGGSNQPQHF
TGTGCCAGCAGTTTCGGGGGTAGCAATCAGCCCCAGCATTTT
>15|TRBD2|NA|TRBV7-2|TRBJ2-3
CASSLGQREGDTQYF
TGTGCCAGCAGCCTGGGCCAGCGGGAGGGAGATACGCAGTATTTT
>13|NA|NA|TRBV7-8|TRBJ2-3
CASSFSGRDTQYF
TGCGCCAGCAGCTTTAGTGGTCGGGATACGCAGTATTTT
>15|NA|few|TRBV11-1|TRBJ2-6
CASSDGLSGANVLTF
TGTGCCAGCAGCGACGGACTCTCTGGGGCCAACGTCCTGACTTTC
>14|NA|few|TRBV2|TRBJ1-3
CASRQDRSGNTIYF
TGTGCCAGCAGGCAGGACCGCTCTGGAAACACCATATATTTT
>14|TRBD2|NA|TRBV5-1|TRBJ2-1
CASSLVAGDNEQFF
TGCGCCAGCAGCTTGGTGGCGGGAGACAATGAGCAGTTCTTC
>16|NA|NA|TRBV11-3|TRBJ2-1
CASSFVGGGIVDEQFF
TGTGCCAGCAGCTTTGTGGGAGGAGGCATCGTCGATGAGCAGTTCTTC
>23|TRBD2|NA|TRBV28|TRBJ2-2
CASNPKRTPLAGESMWGTGELFF
TGTGCCAGCAACCCAAAAAGGACACCACTAGCGGGAGAATCGATGTGGGGCACCGGGGAGCTGTTTTTT
>14|NA|once|TRBV5-1|TRBJ2-5
CASSLTGGVETQYF
TGCGCCAGCAGCCTTACAGGGGGGGTTGAGACCCAGTACTTC
>19|TRBD2|NA|TRBV11-3|TRBJ2-3
CASSSPGTSGNDDTDTQYF
TGTGCCAGCAGCTCCCCCGGGACTAGCGGGAATGATGACACAGATACGCAGTATTTT
>14|TRBD1|few|TRBV5-1|TRBJ2-7
CASSNGQGGYEQYF
TGCGCCAGCAGCAATGGACAGGGGGGCTACGAGCAGTACTTC
>13|NA|NA|TRBV5-4|TRBJ2-2
CASSWTDTGELFF
TGTGCCAGCAGCTGGACAGACACCGGGGAGCTGTTTTTT
>15|TRBD1|NA|TRBV6-9|TRBJ1-1
CASRRLTGSDTEAFF
TGTGCCAGCAGACGCCTGACAGGGTCTGACACTGAAGCTTTCTTT
>14|NA|NA|TRBV14|TRBJ2-7
CASSLGLGSYEQYF
TGTGCCAGCAGCCTAGGGCTTGGGAGCTACGAGCAGTACTTC
>14|NA|few|TRBV5-1|TRBJ2-1
CASSLSDSYNEQFF
TGCGCCAGCAGCTTAAGCGACTCCTACAATGAGCAGTTCTTC
>13|NA|many|TRBV11-2|TRBJ1-1
CASSLGQNTEAFF
TGTGCCAGCAGCTTAGGCCAAAACACTGAAGCTTTCTTT
>13|NA|NA|TRBV28|TRBJ2-6
CASSLSGANVLTF
TGTGCCAGCAGTTTATCTGGGGCCAACGTCCTGACTTTC
>13|NA|once|TRBV5-6|TRBJ1-2
CASSLVTNYGYTF
TGTGCCAGCAGCTTAGTAACCAACTATGGCTACACCTTC
>14|NA|NA|TRBV5-1|TRBJ2-2
CASSPMTDTGELFF
TGCGCCAGCAGCCCTATGACTGACACCGGGGAGCTGTTTTTT
>12|NA|few|TRBV11-2|TRBJ1-2
CASSPGNYGYTF
TGTGCCAGCAGCCCGGGGAACTATGGCTACACCTTC